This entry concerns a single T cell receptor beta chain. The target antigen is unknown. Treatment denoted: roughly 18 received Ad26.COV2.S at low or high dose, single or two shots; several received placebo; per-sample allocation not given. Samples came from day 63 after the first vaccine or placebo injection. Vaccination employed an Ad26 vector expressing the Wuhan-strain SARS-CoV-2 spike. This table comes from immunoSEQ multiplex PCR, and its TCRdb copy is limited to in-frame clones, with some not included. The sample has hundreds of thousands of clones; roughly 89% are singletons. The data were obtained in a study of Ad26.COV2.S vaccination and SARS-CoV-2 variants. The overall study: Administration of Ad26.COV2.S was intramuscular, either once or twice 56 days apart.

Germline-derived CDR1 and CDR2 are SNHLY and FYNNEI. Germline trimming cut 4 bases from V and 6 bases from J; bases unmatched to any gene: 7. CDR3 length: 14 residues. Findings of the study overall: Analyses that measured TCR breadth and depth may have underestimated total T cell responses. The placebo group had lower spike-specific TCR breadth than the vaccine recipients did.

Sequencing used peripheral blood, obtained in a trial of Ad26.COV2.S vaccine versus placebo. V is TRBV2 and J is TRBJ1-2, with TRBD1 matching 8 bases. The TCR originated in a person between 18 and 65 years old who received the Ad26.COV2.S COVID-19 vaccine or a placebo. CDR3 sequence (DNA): TGTGCCAGCAGTGGACAGGGGCGGGACCATGGCTACACCTTC. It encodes CASSGQGRDHGYTF.